This T cell receptor beta chain was found in a study of blood T cell repertoires in COVID-19. Study-wide context: Material from acute and convalescent COVID-19 was sourced from the United States, Italy and Spain. T cells, B-cell-depleted T cells, or PBMCs provided the cDNA or gDNA that served as material.

Per the original methods: Amplification with reference gene primers provided the estimates of nucleated cell counts. Sequenced by immunoSEQ multiplex PCR; TCRdb stores in-frame clones only, minus some. V and J calls and clone size come straight from that table; D and trimming were deduced from the DNA. The sample contains under 150,000 clones, under 85% of which appear only once. This clone appeared once. Germline CDR1 SGHNT, CDR2 YYREEE (reference sequence). Trimming removed 4 bases from V and 1 base from J, with 14 bases in between. This CDR3 spans 15 amino acids. The sample was peripheral blood. This chain uses TRBV5-4 with TRBJ2-5; TRBD2 is a possible D gene (7 bases). The source of this sequence is a woman aged 80 or over in a cohort sampled during active or convalescent COVID-19. CDR3 coding DNA: TGTGCCAGCAGCCCGGGGGGCTCGTCCCAAGAGACCCAGTACTTC. Translated: CASSPGGSSQETQYF.